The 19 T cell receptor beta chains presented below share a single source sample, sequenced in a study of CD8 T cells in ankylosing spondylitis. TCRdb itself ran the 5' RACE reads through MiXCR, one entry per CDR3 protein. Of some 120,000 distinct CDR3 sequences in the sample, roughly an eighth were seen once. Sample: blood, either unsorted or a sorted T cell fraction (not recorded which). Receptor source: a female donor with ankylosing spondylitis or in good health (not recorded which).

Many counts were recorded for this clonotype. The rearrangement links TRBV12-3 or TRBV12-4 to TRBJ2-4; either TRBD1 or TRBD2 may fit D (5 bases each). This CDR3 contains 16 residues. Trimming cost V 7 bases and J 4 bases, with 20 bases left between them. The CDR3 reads CASNPTDGALKNIQYF. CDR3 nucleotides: TGTGCCAGCAATCCCACCGACGGGGCTCTGAAAAACATTCAGTACTTC.

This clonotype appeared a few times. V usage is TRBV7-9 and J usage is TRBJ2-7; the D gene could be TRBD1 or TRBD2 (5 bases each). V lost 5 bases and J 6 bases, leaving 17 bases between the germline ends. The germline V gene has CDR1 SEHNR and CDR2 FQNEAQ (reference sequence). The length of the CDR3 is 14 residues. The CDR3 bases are TGTGCCAGCAGCGGAACCCACGGGACCGCCGAGCAGTACTTC. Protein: CASSGTHGTAEQYF.

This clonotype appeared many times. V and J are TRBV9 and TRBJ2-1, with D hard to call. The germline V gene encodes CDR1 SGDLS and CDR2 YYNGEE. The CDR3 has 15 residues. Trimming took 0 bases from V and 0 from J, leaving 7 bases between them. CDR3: CASSVAPSSYNEQFF. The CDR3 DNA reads TGTGCCAGCAGCGTAGCTCCGAGCTCCTACAATGAGCAGTTCTTC.

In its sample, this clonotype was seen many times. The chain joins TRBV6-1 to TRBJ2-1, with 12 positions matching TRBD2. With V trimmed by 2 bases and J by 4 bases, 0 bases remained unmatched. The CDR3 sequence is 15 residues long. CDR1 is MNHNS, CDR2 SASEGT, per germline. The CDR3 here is CASSELAGGYNEQFF. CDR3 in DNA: TGTGCCAGCAGTGAACTAGCGGGAGGGTACAATGAGCAGTTCTTC.

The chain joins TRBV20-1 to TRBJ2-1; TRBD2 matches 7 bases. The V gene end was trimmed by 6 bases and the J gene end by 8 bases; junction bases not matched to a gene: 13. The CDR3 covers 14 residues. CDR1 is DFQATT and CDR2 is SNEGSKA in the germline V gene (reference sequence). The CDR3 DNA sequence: TGCAGTGCGGATGGACTAGTCAGAATGGATGAGCAGTTCTTC. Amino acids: CSADGLVRMDEQFF.

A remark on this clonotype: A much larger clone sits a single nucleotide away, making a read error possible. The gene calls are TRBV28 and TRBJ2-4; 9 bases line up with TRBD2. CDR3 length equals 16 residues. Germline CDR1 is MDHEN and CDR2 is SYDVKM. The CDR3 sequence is CASSSGGGAVKNIQCF. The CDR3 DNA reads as TGTGCCAGCAGTTCGGGCGGGGGGGCCGTCAAAAACATTCAGTGCTTC. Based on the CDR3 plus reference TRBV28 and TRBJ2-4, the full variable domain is DVKVTQSSRYLVKRTGEKVFLECVQDMDHENMFWYRQDPGLGLRLIYFSYDVKMKEKGDIPEGYSVSREKKERFSLILESASTNQTSMYLCASSSGGGAVKNIQCFGAGTRLSVL.

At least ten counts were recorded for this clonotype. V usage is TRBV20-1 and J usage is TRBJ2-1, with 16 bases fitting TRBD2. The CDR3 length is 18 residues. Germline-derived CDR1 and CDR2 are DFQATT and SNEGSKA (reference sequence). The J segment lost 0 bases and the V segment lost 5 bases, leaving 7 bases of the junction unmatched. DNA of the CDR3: TGCAGTGCTTTTCGGGGACTAGCGGGAGGGAGCTCCTACAATGAGCAGTTCTTC. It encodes CSAFRGLAGGSSYNEQFF.

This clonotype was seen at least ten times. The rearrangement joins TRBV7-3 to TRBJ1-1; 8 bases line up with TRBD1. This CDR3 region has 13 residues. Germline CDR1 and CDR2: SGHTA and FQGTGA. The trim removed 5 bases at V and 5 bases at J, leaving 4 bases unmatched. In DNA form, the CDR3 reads TGTGCCAGCAGCAAAGACAGGGGAACTGAAGCTTTCTTT. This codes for CASSKDRGTEAFF.

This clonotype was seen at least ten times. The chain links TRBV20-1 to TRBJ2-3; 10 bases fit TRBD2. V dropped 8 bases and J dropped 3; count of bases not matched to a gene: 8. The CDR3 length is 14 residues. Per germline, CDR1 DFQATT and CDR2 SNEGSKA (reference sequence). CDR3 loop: CSPNKRGGTDTQYF. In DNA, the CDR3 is TGCAGTCCCAACAAGCGGGGGGGAACAGATACGCAGTATTTT.

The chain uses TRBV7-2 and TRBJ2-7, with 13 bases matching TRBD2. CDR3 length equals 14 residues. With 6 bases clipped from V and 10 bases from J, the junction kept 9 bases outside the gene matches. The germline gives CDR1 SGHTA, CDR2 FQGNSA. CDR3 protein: CASSFIGLAGVQYF. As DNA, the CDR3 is TGTGCCAGCAGTTTTATCGGACTAGCGGGAGTTCAGTACTTC.

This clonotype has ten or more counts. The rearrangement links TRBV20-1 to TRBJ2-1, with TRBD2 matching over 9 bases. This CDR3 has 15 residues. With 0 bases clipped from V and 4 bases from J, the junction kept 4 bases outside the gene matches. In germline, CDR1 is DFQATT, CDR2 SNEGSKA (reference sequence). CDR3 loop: CSARDPAGGYNEQFF. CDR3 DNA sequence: TGCAGTGCTAGAGACCCAGCGGGGGGTTACAATGAGCAGTTCTTC.

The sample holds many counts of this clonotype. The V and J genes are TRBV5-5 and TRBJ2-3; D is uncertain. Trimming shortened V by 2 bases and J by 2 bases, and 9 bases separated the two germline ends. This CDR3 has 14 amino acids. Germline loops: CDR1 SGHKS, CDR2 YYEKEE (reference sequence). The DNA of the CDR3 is TGTGCCAGCAGCTTTGCCCACTCCACAGATACGCAGTATTTT. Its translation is CASSFAHSTDTQYF.

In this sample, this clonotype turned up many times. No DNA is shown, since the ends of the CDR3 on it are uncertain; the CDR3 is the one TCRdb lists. The CDR3 sequence: CASSSSGDSNQPQHF. V usage is TRBV12-3 or TRBV12-4 and J usage is TRBJ1-5. The length of the CDR3 is 15 amino acids, counting both ends.

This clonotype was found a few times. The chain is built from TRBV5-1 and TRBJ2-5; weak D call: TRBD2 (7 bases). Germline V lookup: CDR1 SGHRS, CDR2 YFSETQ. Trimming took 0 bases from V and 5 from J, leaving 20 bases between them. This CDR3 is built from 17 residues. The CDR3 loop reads CASSLDRSGGAVETQYF. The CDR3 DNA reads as TGCGCCAGCAGCTTGGACCGGAGTGGGGGGGCCGTTGAGACCCAGTACTTC.

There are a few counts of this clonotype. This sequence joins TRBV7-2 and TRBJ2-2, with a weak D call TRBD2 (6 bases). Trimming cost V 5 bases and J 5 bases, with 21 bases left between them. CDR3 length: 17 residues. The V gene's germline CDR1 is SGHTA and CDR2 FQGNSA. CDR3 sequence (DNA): TGTGCCAGCAGCACGTCCATCCGTGGGGGGTATACCGGGGAGCTGTTTTTT. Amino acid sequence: CASSTSIRGGYTGELFF.

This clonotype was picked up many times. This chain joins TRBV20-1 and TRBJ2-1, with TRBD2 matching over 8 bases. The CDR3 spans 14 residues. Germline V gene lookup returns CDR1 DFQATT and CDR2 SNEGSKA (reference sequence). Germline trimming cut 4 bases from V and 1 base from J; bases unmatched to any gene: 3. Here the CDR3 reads CSAIGGDSYNEQFF. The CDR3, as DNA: TGCAGTGCTATCGGGGGGGATTCCTACAATGAGCAGTTCTTC.

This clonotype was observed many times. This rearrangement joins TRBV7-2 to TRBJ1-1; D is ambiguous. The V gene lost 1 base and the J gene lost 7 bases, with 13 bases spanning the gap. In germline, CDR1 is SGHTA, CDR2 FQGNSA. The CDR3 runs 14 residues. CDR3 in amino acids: CASSLGGGDDEAFF. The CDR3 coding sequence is TGTGCCAGCAGCTTAGGTGGCGGGGATGATGAAGCTTTCTTT.

The CDR3 protein is CASSPGTGGVYGYTF. DNA for the CDR3: TGCGCCAGCAGCCCCGGGACAGGGGGTGTCTATGGCTACACCTTC. This chain uses TRBV5-1 with TRBJ1-2; 11 positions match TRBD1. From germline, CDR1 is SGHRS and CDR2 YFSETQ. This CDR3 region has 15 residues. V gave up 4 bases and J gave up 4 bases; unmatched junction bases: 6.

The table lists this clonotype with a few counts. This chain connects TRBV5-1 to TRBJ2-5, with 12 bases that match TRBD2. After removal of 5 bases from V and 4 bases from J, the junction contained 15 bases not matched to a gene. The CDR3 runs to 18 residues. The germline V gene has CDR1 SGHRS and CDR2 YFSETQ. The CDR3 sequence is CASRGDFQTTSGGETQYF. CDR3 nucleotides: TGCGCCAGCAGGGGGGACTTCCAGACGACTAGCGGGGGAGAGACCCAGTACTTC.